Below are 16 T cell receptor beta chains sequenced from a single sample in a study of control samples from healthy donors and cancer patients (dated by TCRdb to 2020 to 2022). Libraries were constructed by the immunoSEQ multiplex PCR assay. In its TCRdb copy, this immuneACCESS table keeps in-frame sequences only and misses some clones. Where compared with another copy, unresolved V genes explain less than half of these, and the others have no known cause. This sample is represented by about 51,000 clones; roughly nine tenths of them were singletons. Around 1.5% of the sample comes from the top ten. Sequencing was carried out using PBMCs. The source of these receptors is a man aged 40-49 years with colorectal cancer.

The V gene is TRBV7-9, the J gene TRBJ2-5; maybe TRBD2 (6 bases). The CDR3 consists of 15 residues. Germline V gene data show CDR1 as SEHNR and CDR2 as FQNEAQ (reference sequence). V lost 2 bases and J 1 base, leaving 11 bases between the germline ends. CDR3 DNA sequence: TGTGCCAGCAGCTTAATCGATAGCGGCCAAGAGACCCAGTACTTC. Encoded protein: CASSLIDSGQETQYF.

The rearrangement joins TRBV7-2 to TRBJ2-4, with D possibly TRBD2 on 6 matching bases. Germline values: CDR1 SGHTA, CDR2 FQGNSA. The CDR3 totals 14 residues. Between the trimmed V and J ends, which lost 5 bases and 9 bases, there was a span of 17 bases. The CDR3 DNA is TGTGCCAGCAGCGATCGGGGACTGCAAGTCATTCAGTACTTC. This encodes CASSDRGLQVIQYF.

The chain links TRBV7-8 to TRBJ2-7; no firm D call. V gave up 5 bases and J gave up 2 bases, with 4 bases separating them. Germline-derived CDR1 and CDR2 are SGHVS and FQNEAQ. The CDR3 extends over 11 amino acids. The CDR3 region has the DNA TGTGCCAGCAGCACGACCTACGAGCAGTACTTC. Encoded protein: CASSTTYEQYF.

The V call is TRBV20-1, the J call TRBJ2-3; D may be TRBD2 (5 bases). Germline loops: CDR1 DFQATT, CDR2 SNEGSKA (reference sequence). Trimming took off 6 bases at V and 8 bases at J, with 6 bases between the two ends. The CDR3 is 9 amino acids. This CDR3 is CSAGGTQYF. CDR3 DNA: TGCAGTGCCGGAGGTACGCAGTATTTT.

The CDR3 nucleotides read TGTGCCACCAGTGATTTGCGTGGGTATGGCTACACCTTC. Translated, it gives CATSDLRGYGYTF. This chain links TRBV24-1 with TRBJ1-2; D uncertain. Germline V gene data show CDR1 as KGHDR and CDR2 as SFDVKD. V lost 0 bases and J 5 bases, leaving 6 bases between the germline ends. The CDR3 is 13 residues long.

This clone was seen a single time. The rearrangement joins TRBV6-5 to TRBJ1-1, with no clear D. CDR1 is MNHEY, CDR2 SVGAGI, per germline. The CDR3 covers 13 residues. V lost 6 bases to trimming and J lost 6 bases, with 14 bases between them. CDR3 DNA: TGTGCCAGCAGCTACCCCGGAGGGCCTGAAGCTTTCTTT. This codes for CASSYPGGPEAFF.

This clone was detected once. The rearrangement uses TRBV12-3 or TRBV12-4 and TRBJ1-5; D gene unclear. V gave up 3 bases and J gave up 9 bases, with 6 bases separating them. The length of the CDR3 is 11 residues. CDR3 in DNA: TGTGCCAGCAGTTTCGGGGTGCCCCAGCATTTT. As protein: CASSFGVPQHF.

The chain is built from TRBV27 and TRBJ2-7, with TRBD1 matching over 11 bases. Germline V lookup: CDR1 MNHEY, CDR2 SMNVEV (reference sequence). The CDR3 loop spans 16 amino acids. V lost 0 bases to trimming and J lost 3 bases; unmatched junction nucleotides: 4. The CDR3 nucleotides read TGTGCCAGCAGTTTATCCGCCGGGACAGGGGGCTACGAGCAGTACTTC. Residues: CASSLSAGTGGYEQYF.

The chain recombines TRBV5-5 with TRBJ2-3, with TRBD2 as a possible D gene (6 bases). Trimming took 4 bases from V and 6 from J, leaving 9 bases between them. Germline V gives CDR1 SGHKS, CDR2 YYEKEE (reference sequence). This CDR3 is built from 12 residues. For the CDR3, the DNA is TGTGCCAGCAGCCTCCGGGGGGATACGCAGTATTTT. Its protein product is CASSLRGDTQYF.

This chain joins TRBV5-1 and TRBJ1-1; possibly TRBD1 for D (5 bases). The CDR3 is made up of 12 amino acids. Trimming removed 2 bases from V and 6 bases from J, with 8 bases in between. CDR1 SGHRS and CDR2 YFSETQ come from the germline V gene. CDR3: CASSFLGAEAFF. The DNA of the CDR3 is TGCGCCAGCAGCTTTTTAGGGGCTGAAGCTTTCTTT. Using reference TRBV5-1 and TRBJ1-1 for the parts outside the CDR3, the full variable domain is KAGVTQTPRYLIKTRGQQVTLSCSPISGHRSVSWYQQTPGQGLQFLFEYFSETQRNKGNFPGRFSGRQFSNSRSEMNVSTLELGDSALYLCASSFLGAEAFFGQGTRLTVV.

This clone occurred once. The chain uses TRBV27 and TRBJ1-1; D perhaps matches TRBD1 (6 bases). This CDR3 has 13 residues. V lost 6 bases and J 4 bases, leaving 12 bases between the germline ends. Germline V CDR1 and CDR2: MNHEY, SMNVEV (reference sequence). In DNA, the CDR3 is TGTGCCAGCAGACCCTGGGACATCACTGAAGCTTTCTTT. It encodes CASRPWDITEAFF.

J is TRBJ2-1 and V is TRBV7-8; D ambiguous. The V gene's germline CDR1 is SGHVS and CDR2 FQNEAQ. Between the trimmed V and J ends, which lost 5 bases and 9 bases, there was a span of 17 bases. The CDR3 totals 14 residues. DNA for the CDR3: TGTGCCAGCAGCCTTGATAACCGTCCTGGTGAGCAGTTCTTC. It encodes CASSLDNRPGEQFF.

The rearrangement joins TRBV28 to TRBJ2-2, with 7 bases fitting TRBD1. The CDR3 is 16 amino acids. CDR1 and CDR2 from the germline V gene are MDHEN and SYDVKM. V gave up 3 bases and J gave up 0 bases; unmatched junction bases: 4. CDR3: CASSFLGGPNTGELFF. In nucleotides, the CDR3 is TGTGCCAGCAGTTTCCTAGGGGGCCCGAACACCGGGGAGCTGTTTTTT.

The chain recombines TRBV9 with TRBJ2-1; perhaps TRBD2 as D (6 bases). V gave up 3 bases and J gave up 10 bases, with 11 bases separating them. Per the germline V gene, CDR1 is SGDLS and CDR2 is YYNGEE. The CDR3 length is 12 residues. The CDR3 protein is CASSEGGDEQFF. The CDR3 nucleotides are TGTGCCAGCAGCGAGGGCGGGGACGAGCAGTTCTTC.

V usage is TRBV24-1 and J usage is TRBJ2-5, with 8 bases lining up with TRBD1. Germline-derived CDR1 and CDR2 are KGHDR and SFDVKD. Losses at the gene ends were 5 bases for V and 5 bases for J; bases not matched to a gene: 6. The CDR3 extends over 14 amino acids. The CDR3 DNA is TGTGCCACCAGTGGGACAGGGCCTGTGGAGACCCAGTACTTC. Amino acids: CATSGTGPVETQYF.

This chain connects TRBV5-1 to TRBJ2-7; 15 bases are a match to TRBD2. This CDR3 has 16 residues. V trimming: 4 bases; J trimming: 3 bases; junction bases outside the gene matches: 5. The germline V gene has CDR1 SGHRS and CDR2 YFSETQ. CDR3 loop: CASSHGTSGRIYEQYF. The CDR3 DNA reads as TGCGCCAGCAGCCACGGGACTAGCGGGAGGATCTACGAGCAGTACTTC.